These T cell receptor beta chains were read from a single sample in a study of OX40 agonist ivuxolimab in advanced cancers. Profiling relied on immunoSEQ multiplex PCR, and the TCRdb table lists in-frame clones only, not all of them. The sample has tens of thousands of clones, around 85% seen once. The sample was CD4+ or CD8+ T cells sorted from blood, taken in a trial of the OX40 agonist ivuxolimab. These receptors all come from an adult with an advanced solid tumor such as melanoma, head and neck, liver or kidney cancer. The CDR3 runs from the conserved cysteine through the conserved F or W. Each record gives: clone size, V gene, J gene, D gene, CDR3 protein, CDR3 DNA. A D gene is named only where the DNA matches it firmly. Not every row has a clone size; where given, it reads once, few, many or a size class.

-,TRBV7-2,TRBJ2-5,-,CASSLVVVIAETQYF,TGTGCCAGCAGCTTAGTGGTAGTAATCGCCGAGACCCAGTACTTC
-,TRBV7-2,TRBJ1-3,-,CASSFSGNTIYF,TGTGCCAGCAGCTTCAGTGGAAACACCATATATTTT
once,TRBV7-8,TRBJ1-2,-,CASSPLASGYTF,TGTGCCAGCAGCCCCCTGGCCTCCGGCTACACCTTC
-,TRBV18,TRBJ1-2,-,CASSPSGTYGYTF,TGTGCCAGCTCACCAAGTGGGACCTATGGCTACACCTTC
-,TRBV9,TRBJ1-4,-,CASSVSQGRGEKLFF,TGTGCCAGCAGCGTATCCCAGGGACGGGGAGAAAAACTGTTTTTT
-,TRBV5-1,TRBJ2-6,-,CASSFGPISAPGANVLTF,TGCGCCAGCAGCTTTGGGCCTATAAGCGCCCCTGGGGCCAACGTCCTGACTTTC
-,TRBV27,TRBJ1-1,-,CASSLLGRTEAFF,TGTGCCAGCAGTTTATTGGGCAGAACTGAAGCTTTCTTT
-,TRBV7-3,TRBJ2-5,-,CASSSGHGETQYF,TGTGCCAGCAGCTCAGGACACGGAGAGACCCAGTACTTC
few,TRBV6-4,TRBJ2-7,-,CASSDSFEQYF,TGTGCCAGCAGTGACTCTTTCGAGCAGTACTTC
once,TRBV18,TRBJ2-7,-,CASSPPSRYEQYF,TGTGCCAGCTCACCACCGTCACGCTACGAGCAGTACTTC
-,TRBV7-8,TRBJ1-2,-,CASSLVGGTYGYTF,TGTGCCAGCAGCTTAGTTGGAGGGACCTATGGCTACACCTTC
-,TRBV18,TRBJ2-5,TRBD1,CASSSLDRAETQYF,TGTGCCAGCTCCTCGCTAGACAGGGCGGAGACCCAGTACTTC
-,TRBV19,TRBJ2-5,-,CASSISGTFLETQYF,TGTGCCAGTAGTATTTCCGGGACATTTTTAGAGACCCAGTACTTC
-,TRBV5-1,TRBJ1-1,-,CASSPGTNTEAFF,TGCGCCAGCAGCCCCGGGACGAACACTGAAGCTTTCTTT
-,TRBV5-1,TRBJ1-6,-,CASSLEVDNSPLHF,TGCGCCAGCAGCTTGGAAGTCGATAATTCACCCCTCCACTTT
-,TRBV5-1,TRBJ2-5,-,CASRPGVGQETQYF,TGCGCCAGCAGGCCAGGGGTTGGGCAAGAGACCCAGTACTTC
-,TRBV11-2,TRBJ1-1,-,CASSQERGRRTEAFF,TGTGCCAGCAGCCAGGAGCGGGGGCGCCGAACTGAAGCTTTCTTT
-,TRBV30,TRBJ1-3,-,CAWGSGNTIYF,TGTGCCTGGGGCTCTGGAAACACCATATATTTT
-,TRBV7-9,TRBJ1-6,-,CASSSPGDQSPLHF,TGTGCCAGCAGCTCCCCTGGGGACCAGTCACCCCTCCACTTT
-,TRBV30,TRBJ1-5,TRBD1,CAWKGAGNQPQHF,TGTGCCTGGAAGGGGGCGGGAAATCAGCCCCAGCATTTT
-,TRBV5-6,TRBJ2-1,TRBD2,CASSLGSGGSYNEQFF,TGTGCCAGCAGCTTGGGTAGCGGGGGGTCTTACAATGAGCAGTTCTTC
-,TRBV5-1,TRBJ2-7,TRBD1,CASSPDRDEQYF,TGCGCCAGCAGCCCCGACAGGGACGAGCAGTACTTC
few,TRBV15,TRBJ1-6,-,CATSRDRTTPLHF,TGTGCCACCAGCAGAGATCGCACCACACCCCTCCACTTT
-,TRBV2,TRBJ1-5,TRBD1,CASSERGGGNQPQHF,TGTGCCAGCAGTGAGCGAGGGGGCGGCAATCAGCCCCAGCATTTT
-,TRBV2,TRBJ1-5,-,CASRGQSNQPQHF,TGTGCCAGCAGGGGGCAAAGCAATCAGCCCCAGCATTTT
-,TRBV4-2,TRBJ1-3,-,CASSHARDKGNTIYF,TGTGCCAGCAGCCATGCCCGGGACAAGGGAAACACCATATATTTT
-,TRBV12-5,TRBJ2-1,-,CASGLDLAGYNEQFF,TGTGCTAGTGGCCTAGATCTGGCGGGTTACAATGAGCAGTTCTTC
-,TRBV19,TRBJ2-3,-,CASSPKPAPSYTQYF,TGTGCCAGTAGTCCGAAGCCCGCTCCATCCTATACGCAGTATTTT
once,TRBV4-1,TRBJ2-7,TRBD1,CASSPGQGGNEQYF,TGCGCCAGCAGCCCGGGACAGGGAGGCAACGAGCAGTACTTC
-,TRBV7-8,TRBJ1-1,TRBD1,CASSLRDRVNTEAFF,TGTGCCAGCAGCTTAAGGGACAGGGTGAACACTGAAGCTTTCTTT
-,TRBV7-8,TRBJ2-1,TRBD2,CASSTGLAGYNEQFF,TGTGCCAGCAGCACCGGACTAGCGGGGTACAATGAGCAGTTCTTC
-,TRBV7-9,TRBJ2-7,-,CASSPSAGLYEQYF,TGTGCCAGCAGCCCTAGCGCTGGTCTGTACGAGCAGTACTTC
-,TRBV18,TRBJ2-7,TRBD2,CASSPAGLGANEQYF,TGTGCCAGCTCACCTGCGGGACTAGGGGCGAACGAGCAGTACTTC
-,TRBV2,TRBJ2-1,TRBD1,CASRPTGQDNEQFF,TGTGCCAGCAGGCCGACAGGGCAGGACAATGAGCAGTTCTTC
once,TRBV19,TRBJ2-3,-,CASSLTDTQYF,TGTGCCAGTAGTCTCACAGATACGCAGTATTTT
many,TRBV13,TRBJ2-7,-,CASRNRLARGEQYF,TGTGCCAGCAGAAATCGACTCGCTCGGGGCGAGCAGTACTTC
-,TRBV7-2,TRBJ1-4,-,CASSLSPSGEKLFF,TGTGCCAGCAGCTTGAGCCCTTCGGGTGAAAAACTGTTTTTT
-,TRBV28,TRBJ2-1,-,CASSLNFGANEQFF,TGTGCCAGCAGTCTGAACTTCGGGGCTAATGAGCAGTTCTTC
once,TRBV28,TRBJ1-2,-,CASSRPLSGQGYTF,TGTGCCAGCAGCCGGCCCTTATCGGGGCAAGGCTACACCTTC
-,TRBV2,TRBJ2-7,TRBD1,CASSGTGYEQYF,TGTGCCAGCAGTGGGACAGGCTACGAGCAGTACTTC
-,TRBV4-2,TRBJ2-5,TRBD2,CASSYRLAGEETQYF,TGTGCCAGCAGCTACCGACTAGCGGGGGAAGAGACCCAGTACTTC
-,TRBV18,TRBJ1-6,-,CASSPVQGWNSPLHF,TGTGCCAGCTCACCAGTTCAGGGGTGGAATTCACCCCTCCACTTT
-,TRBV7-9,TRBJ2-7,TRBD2,CASSLAGGTEPYEQYF,TGTGCCAGCAGCCTTGCGGGGGGCACGGAACCCTACGAGCAGTACTTC